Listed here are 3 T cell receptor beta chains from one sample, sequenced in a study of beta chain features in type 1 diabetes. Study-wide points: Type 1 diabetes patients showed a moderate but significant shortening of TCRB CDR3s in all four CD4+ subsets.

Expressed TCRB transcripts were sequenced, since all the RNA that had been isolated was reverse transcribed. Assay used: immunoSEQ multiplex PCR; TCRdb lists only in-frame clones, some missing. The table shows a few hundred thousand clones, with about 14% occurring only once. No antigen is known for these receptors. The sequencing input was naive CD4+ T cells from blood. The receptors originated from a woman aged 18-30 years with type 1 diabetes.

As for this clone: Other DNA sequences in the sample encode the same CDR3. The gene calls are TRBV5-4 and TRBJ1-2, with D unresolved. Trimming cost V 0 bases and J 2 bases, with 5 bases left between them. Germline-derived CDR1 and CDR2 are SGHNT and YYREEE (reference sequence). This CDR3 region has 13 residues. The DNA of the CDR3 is TGTGCCAGCAGCTTGGGGCAGAACTATGGCTACACCTTC. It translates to CASSLGQNYGYTF.

CDR3 bases: TGTGCCAGCAGTCTTTATAGCGGGAGGGGCACGCAGTATTTT. Protein product: CASSLYSGRGTQYF. This sequence joins TRBV2 and TRBJ2-3, with 11 nucleotides matching TRBD2. The CDR3 extends over 14 amino acids. V lost 5 bases, J lost 9 bases, and 7 bases stayed unmatched. From germline, CDR1 is SNHLY and CDR2 FYNNEI.

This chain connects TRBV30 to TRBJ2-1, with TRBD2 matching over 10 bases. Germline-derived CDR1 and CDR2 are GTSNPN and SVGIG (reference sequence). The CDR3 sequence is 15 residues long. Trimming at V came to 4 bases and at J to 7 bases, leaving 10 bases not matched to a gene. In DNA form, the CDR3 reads TGTGCCTGGACCGAGGGGCTAGCGGGAGCAAATGAGCAGTTCTTC. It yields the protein CAWTEGLAGANEQFF.